These T cell receptor beta chains were read from a single sample in a study of T-cell memory formation after mild COVID-19. TCRdb recomputed calls from the 5' RACE reads with MiXCR, one row per CDR3 protein. The sample includes a few hundred thousand distinct CDR3 sequences, roughly a tenth of them seen just once. Sequenced sample: PBMCs or a T cell subset sorted from them (not recorded which). The receptors come from a man aged 18 to 29 who had mild COVID-19 (a few samples of this study predate the infection). Cell type and time point are not known. The CDR3 runs from the conserved cysteine through the conserved F or W. Fields, in order: J gene, D gene, clone size, V gene, CDR3 protein, CDR3 DNA. A D gene is named only where the DNA matches it firmly. The listing skips clone size in some rows; elsewhere it reads once, few, many or a size class.

TRBJ2-2 TRBD1 many TRBV5-5 CASSRQGASGELFF TGTGCCAGCAGCAGACAGGGGGCGTCCGGGGAGCTGTTTTTT
TRBJ2-7 NA few TRBV6-2/TRBV6-3 CASREDTSRQYF TGTGCCAGCAGGGAGGACACCTCTCGGCAGTACTTC
TRBJ2-3 NA few TRBV5-1 CASSLEEGALSTDTQYF TGCGCCAGCAGCTTGGAGGAGGGGGCCCTCAGCACAGATACGCAGTATTTT
TRBJ1-2 NA NA TRBV15 CATSRRRESYGYTF TGTGCCACCAGCAGGCGCAGGGAAAGCTATGGCTACACCTTC
TRBJ2-3 TRBD2 many TRBV28 CASSLAGANTDTQYF TGTGCCAGCAGTCTAGCGGGGGCCAACACAGATACGCAGTATTTT
TRBJ1-2 TRBD1 NA TRBV20-1 CSARGVQGNYGYTF TGCAGTGCTAGAGGTGTACAGGGGAACTATGGCTACACCTTC
TRBJ2-5 TRBD2 many TRBV10-3 CAIRSSGDQETQYF TGTGCCATCAGGTCTAGCGGGGACCAAGAGACCCAGTACTTC
TRBJ2-3 NA few TRBV12-3/TRBV12-4 CASTPSGWDTQYF TGTGCCAGCACCCCGAGCGGGTGGGATACGCAGTATTTT
TRBJ1-1 NA NA TRBV18 CASSPPSGAPTEAFF TGTGCCAGCTCACCACCGTCAGGGGCTCCTACTGAAGCTTTCTTT
TRBJ2-2 NA many TRBV7-2 CASSLAWGAAYTGELFF TGTGCCAGCAGCTTAGCTTGGGGGGCAGCGTACACCGGGGAGCTGTTTTTT
TRBJ1-1 NA many TRBV20-1 CSASRGMEAFF TGCAGTGCTAGCAGGGGTATGGAAGCTTTCTTT
TRBJ1-2 NA NA TRBV29-1 CSVGGMGYGYTF TGCAGCGTTGGGGGGATGGGCTATGGCTACACCTTC
TRBJ1-1 NA few TRBV12-3/TRBV12-4 CASSSLGADTEAFF TGTGCCAGCAGTTCCCTGGGGGCGGACACTGAAGCTTTCTTT
TRBJ2-5 TRBD2 many TRBV7-2 CASSLGGASGAPRETQYF TGTGCCAGCAGCTTAGGCGGTGCTAGCGGGGCCCCTCGGGAGACCCAGTACTTC
TRBJ1-2 NA NA TRBV5-1 CASSLTPSYGYTF TGCGCCAGCAGCTTGACTCCTTCCTATGGCTACACCTTC
TRBJ2-1 NA NA TRBV5-1 CASNPEPRTYNEQFF TGCGCCAGCAACCCGGAACCCCGAACCTACAATGAGCAGTTCTTC
TRBJ2-2 NA few TRBV7-2 CASSPQYASVTGELFF TGTGCCAGCAGCCCCCAGTATGCTAGCGTCACCGGGGAGCTGTTTTTT
TRBJ2-1 TRBD1 few TRBV6-5 CASKTGGASYNEQFF TGTGCCAGCAAGACAGGGGGAGCTTCCTACAATGAGCAGTTCTTC
TRBJ2-3 TRBD2 NA TRBV7-2 CASRRSGAGTDTQYF TGTGCCAGCAGGCGTAGCGGGGCAGGCACAGATACGCAGTATTTT
TRBJ2-5 NA NA TRBV9 CASSGSREETQYF TGTGCCAGCAGTGGGAGCAGGGAAGAGACCCAGTACTTC
TRBJ2-2 NA NA TRBV9 CASSWVDGSGELFF TGTGCCAGCAGCTGGGTGGACGGCTCCGGGGAGCTGTTTTTT
TRBJ1-2 NA NA TRBV12-3/TRBV12-4 CASSPGLGANYGYTF TGTGCCAGCAGTCCTGGCCTCGGGGCTAACTATGGCTACACCTTC
TRBJ1-5 NA NA TRBV6-2/TRBV6-3 CASSQRPGGPNQPQHF TGTGCCAGCAGCCAACGTCCTGGGGGCCCCAATCAGCCCCAGCATTTT
TRBJ2-2 NA NA TRBV7-8 CASSLMATTGELFF TGTGCCAGCAGCTTAATGGCGACCACCGGGGAGCTGTTTTTT
TRBJ2-5 TRBD1 few TRBV20-1 CSAAPYRGLGETQYF TGCAGTGCTGCCCCGTACAGGGGGCTAGGTGAGACCCAGTACTTC
TRBJ2-1 TRBD1 NA TRBV5-1 CASRTGTGNEQFF TGCGCCAGCCGGACCGGGACAGGGAATGAGCAGTTCTTC
TRBJ2-7 NA NA TRBV3-1 CASSQDWGTKAYEQYF TGTGCCAGCAGCCAAGATTGGGGGACCAAAGCCTACGAGCAGTACTTC
TRBJ1-2 TRBD1 NA TRBV24-1 CATSDVGQEDNYGYTF TGTGCCACCAGTGACGTCGGACAGGAAGATAACTATGGCTACACCTTC
TRBJ2-7 NA many TRBV7-6 CASSLKAVNYEQYF TGTGCCAGCAGCTTAAAAGCGGTCAACTACGAGCAGTACTTC
TRBJ1-5 TRBD1 few TRBV4-3 CASSQGYGTGNNQPQHF TGCGCCAGCAGCCAGGGGTACGGGACAGGTAACAATCAGCCCCAGCATTTT
TRBJ2-2 NA NA TRBV9 CASRDSETNTGELFF TGTGCCAGCAGGGATTCAGAAACGAACACCGGGGAGCTGTTTTTT
TRBJ1-1 NA NA TRBV12-3/TRBV12-4 CASTPDRGEAFF TGTGCCAGCACGCCAGACCGGGGTGAAGCTTTCTTT
TRBJ2-1 TRBD2 many TRBV6-2/TRBV6-3 CASSTSGGGNEQFF TGTGCCAGCAGTACTAGCGGGGGAGGCAATGAGCAGTTCTTC
TRBJ1-1 TRBD1 many TRBV4-3 CASSQEGQGFRGEAFF TGCGCCAGCAGCCAAGAGGGACAGGGGTTTAGGGGTGAAGCTTTCTTT
TRBJ2-3 NA few TRBV5-1 CASSSGQHLGTDTQYF TGCGCCAGCAGCTCGGGACAACACCTAGGGACAGATACGCAGTATTTT
TRBJ1-5 TRBD1 few TRBV6-6 CASSRDRGIDNQPQHF TGTGCCAGCAGTCGGGACAGGGGAATTGACAATCAGCCCCAGCATTTT